What follows describes a single T cell receptor beta chain. This sample was taken from a study of shared T cell receptors in the human thymus. The repertoire was sequenced with immunoSEQ multiplex PCR; TCRdb's copy has only in-frame clones and lacks some. This table holds 55,000 to 75,000 clones, over 90% found once. V was shortened by 5 bases and J by 3 bases, with 17 bases between the two germline ends. The CDR3 sequence is 15 residues long. The germline V gene has CDR1 SGHDN and CDR2 FVKESK. This rearrangement joins TRBV14 to TRBJ2-7; D gene unclear. The sample comprised thymocytes. This sequence originates from a human donor. The CDR3 DNA sequence: TGTGCCAGCAGCTACGGCCGCGGCAAAGGCTACGAGCAGTACTTC. Protein product: CASSYGRGKGYEQYF.